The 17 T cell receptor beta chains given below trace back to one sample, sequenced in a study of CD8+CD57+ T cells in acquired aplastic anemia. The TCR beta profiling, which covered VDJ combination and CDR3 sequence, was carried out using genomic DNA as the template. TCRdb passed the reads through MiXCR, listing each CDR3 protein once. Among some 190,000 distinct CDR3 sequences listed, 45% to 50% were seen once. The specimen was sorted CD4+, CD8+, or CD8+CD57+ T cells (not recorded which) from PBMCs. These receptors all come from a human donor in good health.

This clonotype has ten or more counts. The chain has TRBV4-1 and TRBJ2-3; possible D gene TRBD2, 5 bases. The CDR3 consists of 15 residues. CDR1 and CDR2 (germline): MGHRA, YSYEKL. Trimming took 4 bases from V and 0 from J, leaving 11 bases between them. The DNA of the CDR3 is TGCGCCAGCAGCCGACGGGATACTAGCACAGATACGCAGTATTTT. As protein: CASSRRDTSTDTQYF.

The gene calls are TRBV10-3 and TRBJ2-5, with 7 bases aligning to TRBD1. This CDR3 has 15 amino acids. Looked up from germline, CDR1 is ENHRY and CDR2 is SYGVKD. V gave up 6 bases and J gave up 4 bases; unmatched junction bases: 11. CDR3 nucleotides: TGTGCCATCAGCCAGACAGGGAAGGGCCCAGAGACCCAGTACTTC. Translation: CAISQTGKGPETQYF.

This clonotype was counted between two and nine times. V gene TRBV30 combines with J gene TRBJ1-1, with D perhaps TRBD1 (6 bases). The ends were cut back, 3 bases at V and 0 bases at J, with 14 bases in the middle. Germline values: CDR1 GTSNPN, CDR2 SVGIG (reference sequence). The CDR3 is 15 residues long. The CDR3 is CAWSPLTGVNTEAFF. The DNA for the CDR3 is TGTGCCTGGAGCCCACTGACAGGAGTGAACACTGAAGCTTTCTTT.

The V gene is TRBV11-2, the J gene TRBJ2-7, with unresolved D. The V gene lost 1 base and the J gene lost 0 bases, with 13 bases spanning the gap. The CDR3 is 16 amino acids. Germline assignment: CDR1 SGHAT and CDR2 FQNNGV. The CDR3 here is CASSLVVGDSSYEQYF. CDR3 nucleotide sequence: TGTGCCAGCAGCTTAGTAGTCGGTGATAGCTCCTACGAGCAGTACTTC.

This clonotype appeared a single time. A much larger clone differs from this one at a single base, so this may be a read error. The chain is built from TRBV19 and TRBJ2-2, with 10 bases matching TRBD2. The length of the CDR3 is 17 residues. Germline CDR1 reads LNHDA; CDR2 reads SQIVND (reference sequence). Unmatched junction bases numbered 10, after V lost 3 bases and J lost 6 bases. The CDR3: CASSIPTLAGEAGELFF. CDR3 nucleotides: TGTGCCAGTAGTATCCCGACCCTAGCGGGAGAGGCCGGGGAGCTGTTTTTT. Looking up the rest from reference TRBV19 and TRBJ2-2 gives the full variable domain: DGGITQSPKYLFRKEGQNVTLSCEQNLNHDAMYWYRQDPGQGLRLIYYSQIVNDFQKGDIAEGYSVSREKKESFPLTVTSAQKNPTAFYLCASSIPTLAGEAGELFFGEGSRLTVL.

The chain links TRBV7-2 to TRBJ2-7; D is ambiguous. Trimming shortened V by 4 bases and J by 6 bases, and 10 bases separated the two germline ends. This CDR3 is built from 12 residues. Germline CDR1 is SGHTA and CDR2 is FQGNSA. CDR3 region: CASSSRWGEQYF. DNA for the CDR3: TGTGCCAGCAGCTCACGATGGGGCGAGCAGTACTTC.

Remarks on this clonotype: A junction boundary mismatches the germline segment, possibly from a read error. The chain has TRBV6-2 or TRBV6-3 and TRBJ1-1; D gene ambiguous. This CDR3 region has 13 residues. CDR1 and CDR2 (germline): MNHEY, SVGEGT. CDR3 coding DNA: TGTGCCAGCAGTTCTCGAATTCTCACTGAAGCTTCCTTT. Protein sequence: CASSSRILTEASF.

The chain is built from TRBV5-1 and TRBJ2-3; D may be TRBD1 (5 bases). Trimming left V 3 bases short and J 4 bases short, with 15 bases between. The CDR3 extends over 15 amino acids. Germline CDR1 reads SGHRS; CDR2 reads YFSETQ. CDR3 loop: CASSSHHSQADTQYF. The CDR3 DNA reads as TGCGCCAGCAGCTCCCACCACTCACAGGCAGATACGCAGTATTTT.

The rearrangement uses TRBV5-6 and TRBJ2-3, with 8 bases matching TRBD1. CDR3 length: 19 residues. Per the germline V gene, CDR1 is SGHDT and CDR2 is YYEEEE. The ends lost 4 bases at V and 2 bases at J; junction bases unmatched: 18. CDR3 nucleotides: TGTGCCAGCAGCCCCGGCGTGACGACGGGACAGGACACCACAGATACGCAGTATTTT. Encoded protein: CASSPGVTTGQDTTDTQYF.

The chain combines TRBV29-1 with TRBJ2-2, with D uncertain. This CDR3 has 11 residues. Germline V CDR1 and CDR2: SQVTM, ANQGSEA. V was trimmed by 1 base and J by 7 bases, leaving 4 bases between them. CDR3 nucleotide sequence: TGCAGCGTTGAAGGCAACGGGGAGCTGTTTTTT. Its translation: CSVEGNGELFF.

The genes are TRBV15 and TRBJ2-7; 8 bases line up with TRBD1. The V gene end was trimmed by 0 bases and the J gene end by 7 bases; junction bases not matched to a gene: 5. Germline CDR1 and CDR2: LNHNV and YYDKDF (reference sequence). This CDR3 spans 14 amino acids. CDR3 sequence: CATSRDTGGEEQYV. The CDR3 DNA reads TGTGCCACCAGCAGAGATACAGGGGGTGAAGAGCAGTACGTC.

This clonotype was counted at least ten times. The CDR3 protein is CASSLVDRTDTQYF. CDR3 nucleotides: TGCGCCAGCAGCTTGGTGGACAGAACAGATACGCAGTATTTT. The chain has TRBV5-1 and TRBJ2-3; maybe TRBD1 (6 bases). V gave up 0 bases and J gave up 3 bases, with 8 bases separating them. Germline lookup yields CDR1 SGHRS and CDR2 YFSETQ. The CDR3 covers 14 residues.

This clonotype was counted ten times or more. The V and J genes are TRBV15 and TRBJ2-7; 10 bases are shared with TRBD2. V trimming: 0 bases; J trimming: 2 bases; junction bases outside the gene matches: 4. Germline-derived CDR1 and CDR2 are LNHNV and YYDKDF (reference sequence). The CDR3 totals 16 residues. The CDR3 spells CATSRERTSGAYEQYF. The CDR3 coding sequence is TGTGCCACCAGCAGAGAGCGGACTAGCGGTGCCTACGAGCAGTACTTC.

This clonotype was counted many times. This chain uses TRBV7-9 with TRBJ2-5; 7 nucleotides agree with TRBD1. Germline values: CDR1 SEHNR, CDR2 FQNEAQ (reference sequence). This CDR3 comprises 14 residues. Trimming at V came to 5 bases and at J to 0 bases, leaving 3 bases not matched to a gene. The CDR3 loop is CASSRGGNQETQYF. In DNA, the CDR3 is TGTGCCAGCAGCCGAGGGGGCAACCAAGAGACCCAGTACTTC.

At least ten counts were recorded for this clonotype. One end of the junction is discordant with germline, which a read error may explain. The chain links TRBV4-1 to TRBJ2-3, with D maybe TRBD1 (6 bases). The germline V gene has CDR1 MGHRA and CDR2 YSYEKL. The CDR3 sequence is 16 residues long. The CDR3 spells CASSHTPAQGTNTQYF. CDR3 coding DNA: TGCGCCAGCAGCCACACCCCAGCACAGGGCACAAATACGCAGTATTTT.

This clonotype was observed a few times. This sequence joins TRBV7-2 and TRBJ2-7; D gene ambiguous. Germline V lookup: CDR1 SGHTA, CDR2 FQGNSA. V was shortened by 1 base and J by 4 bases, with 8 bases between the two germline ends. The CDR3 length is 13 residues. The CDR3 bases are TGTGCCAGCAGCTTAGTACGGGCTTACGAGCAGTACTTC. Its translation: CASSLVRAYEQYF.

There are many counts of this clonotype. Here the CDR3 reads CASSYGQGTYNEQFF. Written as DNA, the CDR3 is TGTGCCAGCAGTTACGGGCAGGGAACATACAATGAGCAGTTCTTC. The chain joins TRBV6-5 to TRBJ2-1; D possibly corresponds to TRBD1 (5 bases). Per germline, CDR1 MNHEY and CDR2 SVGAGI. CDR3 length equals 15 residues. V gave up 2 bases and J gave up 4 bases, with 12 bases separating them.